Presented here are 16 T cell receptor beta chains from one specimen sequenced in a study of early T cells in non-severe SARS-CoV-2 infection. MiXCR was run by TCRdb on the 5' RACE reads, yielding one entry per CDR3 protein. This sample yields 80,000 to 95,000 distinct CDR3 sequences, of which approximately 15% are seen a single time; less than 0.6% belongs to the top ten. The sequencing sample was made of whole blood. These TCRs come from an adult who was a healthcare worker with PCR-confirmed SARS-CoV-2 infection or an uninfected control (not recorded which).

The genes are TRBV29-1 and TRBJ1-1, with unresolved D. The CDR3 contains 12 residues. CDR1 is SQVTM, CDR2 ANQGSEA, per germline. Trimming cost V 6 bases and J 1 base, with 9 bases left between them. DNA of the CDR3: TGCAGCGTGACCTTAGGGAACACTGAAGCTTTCTTT. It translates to CSVTLGNTEAFF.

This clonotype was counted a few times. The DNA for the CDR3 is TGTGCCAGCAGTTTCCGAGGATCCTACGAGCAGTACGTC. Residues: CASSFRGSYEQYV. The chain links TRBV27 to TRBJ2-7; D is unclear. The V gene lost 3 bases and the J gene lost 1 base, with 7 bases spanning the gap. The CDR3 is 13 amino acids. Germline V gene lookup returns CDR1 MNHEY and CDR2 SMNVEV (reference sequence).

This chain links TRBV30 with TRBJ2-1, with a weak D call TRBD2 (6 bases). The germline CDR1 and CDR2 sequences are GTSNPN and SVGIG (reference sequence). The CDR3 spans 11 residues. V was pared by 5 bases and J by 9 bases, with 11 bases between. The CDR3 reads CAWGGVAEQFF. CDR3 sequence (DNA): TGTGCCTGGGGAGGGGTGGCTGAGCAGTTCTTC.

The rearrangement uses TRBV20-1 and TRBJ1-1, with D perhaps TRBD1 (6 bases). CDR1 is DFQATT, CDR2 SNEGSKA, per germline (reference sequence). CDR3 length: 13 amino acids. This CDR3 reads CTGDNTMNTEAFF. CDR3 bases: TGCACCGGGGACAACACCATGAACACTGAAGCTTTCTTT.

CDR3 amino acids: CASRVAGGLNEQFF. The CDR3 nucleotides read TGTGCCAGCAGGGTAGCGGGGGGGCTTAATGAGCAGTTCTTC. The V gene is TRBV12-3 or TRBV12-4, the J gene TRBJ2-1, with 11 bases matching TRBD2. The CDR3 has 14 residues. V shed 6 bases and J 7 bases; nucleotides not matched to a gene: 5.

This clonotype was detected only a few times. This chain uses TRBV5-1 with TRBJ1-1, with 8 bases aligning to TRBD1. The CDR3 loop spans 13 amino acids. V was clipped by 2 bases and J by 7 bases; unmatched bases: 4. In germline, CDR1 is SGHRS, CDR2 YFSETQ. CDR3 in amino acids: CASSLGQGGEAFF. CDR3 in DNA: TGCGCCAGCAGCTTAGGACAGGGAGGTGAAGCTTTCTTT.

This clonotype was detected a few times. CDR3: CASTTGTQREKLFF. CDR3 DNA sequence: TGCGCCAGCACAACCGGGACACAAAGGGAAAAACTGTTTTTT. This sequence joins TRBV23-1 and TRBJ1-4, with D tentatively TRBD1 (6 bases). TRBV23-1 has ORF status, its function being uncertain. The CDR3 loop spans 14 amino acids. Trimming took off 7 bases at V and 8 bases at J, with 17 bases between the two ends.

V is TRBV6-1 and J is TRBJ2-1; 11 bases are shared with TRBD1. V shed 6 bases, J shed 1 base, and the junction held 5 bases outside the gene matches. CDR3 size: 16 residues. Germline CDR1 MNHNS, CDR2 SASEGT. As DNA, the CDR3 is TGTGCCAGCAGCAGGGGACAGGGGGTTTCCTACAATGAGCAGTTCTTC. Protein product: CASSRGQGVSYNEQFF.

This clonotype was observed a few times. This chain's CDR3 is CASSPGRKATDTQYF. The CDR3 nucleotides are TGTGCCAGCAGCCCGGGACGGAAGGCCACAGATACGCAGTATTTT. The rearrangement links TRBV2 to TRBJ2-3; D tentatively fits TRBD1 or TRBD2 (5 bases each). Germline-derived CDR1 and CDR2 are SNHLY and FYNNEI. Trimming left V 6 bases short and J 2 bases short, with 15 bases between. The CDR3 has 15 amino acids. The variable domain in full, with the rest retrieved from reference TRBV2 and TRBJ2-3, is EPEVTQTPSHQVTQMGQEVILRCVPISNHLYFYWYRQILGQKVEFLVSFYNNEISEKSEIFDDQFSVERPDGSNFTLKIRSTKLEDSAMYFCASSPGRKATDTQYFGPGTRLTVL.

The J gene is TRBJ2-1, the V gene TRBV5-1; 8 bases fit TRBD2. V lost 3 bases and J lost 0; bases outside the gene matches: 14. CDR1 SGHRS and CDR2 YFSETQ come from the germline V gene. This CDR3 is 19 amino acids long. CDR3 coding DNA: TGCGCCAGCAGCTCCCCGTGGACAGCGGGGGACGCCTCCTACAATGAGCAGTTCTTC. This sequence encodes CASSSPWTAGDASYNEQFF.

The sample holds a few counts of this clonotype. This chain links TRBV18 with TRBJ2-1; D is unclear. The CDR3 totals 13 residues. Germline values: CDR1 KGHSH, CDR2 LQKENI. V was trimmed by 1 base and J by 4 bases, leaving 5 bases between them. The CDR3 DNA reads TGTGCCAGCTCACCACGTAATTACAATGAGCAGTTCTTC. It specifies CASSPRNYNEQFF.

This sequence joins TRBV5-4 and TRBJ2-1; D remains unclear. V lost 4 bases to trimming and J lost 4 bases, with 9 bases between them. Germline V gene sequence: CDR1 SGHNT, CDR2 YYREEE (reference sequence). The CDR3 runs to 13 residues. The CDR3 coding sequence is TGTGCCAGCAGCCACCCCATTTACAATGAGCAGTTCTTC. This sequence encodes CASSHPIYNEQFF. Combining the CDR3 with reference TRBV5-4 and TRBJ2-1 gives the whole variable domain ETGVTQSPTHLIKTRGQQVTLRCSSQSGHNTVSWYQQALGQGPQFIFQYYREEENGRGNFPPRFSGLQFPNYSSELNVNALELDDSALYLCASSHPIYNEQFFGPGTRLTVL.

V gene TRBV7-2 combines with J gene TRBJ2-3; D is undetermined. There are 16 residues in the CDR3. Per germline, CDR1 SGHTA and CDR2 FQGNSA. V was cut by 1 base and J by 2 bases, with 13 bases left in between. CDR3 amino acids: CASSLGGTRVTDTQYF. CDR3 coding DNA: TGTGCCAGCAGCTTAGGCGGAACTCGGGTCACAGATACGCAGTATTTT.

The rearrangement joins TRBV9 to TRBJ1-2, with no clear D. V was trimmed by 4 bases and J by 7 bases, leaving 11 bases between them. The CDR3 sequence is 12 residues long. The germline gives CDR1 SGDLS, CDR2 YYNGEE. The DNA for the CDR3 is TGTGCCAGCAGCCCACCGGAGGGTGGCTACACCTTC. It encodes CASSPPEGGYTF.

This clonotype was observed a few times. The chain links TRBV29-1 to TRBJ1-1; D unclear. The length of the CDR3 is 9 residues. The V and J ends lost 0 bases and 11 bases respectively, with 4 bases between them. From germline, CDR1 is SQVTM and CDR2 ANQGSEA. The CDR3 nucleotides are TGCAGCGTTGAAGAAGGGGCTTTCTTT. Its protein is CSVEEGAFF.

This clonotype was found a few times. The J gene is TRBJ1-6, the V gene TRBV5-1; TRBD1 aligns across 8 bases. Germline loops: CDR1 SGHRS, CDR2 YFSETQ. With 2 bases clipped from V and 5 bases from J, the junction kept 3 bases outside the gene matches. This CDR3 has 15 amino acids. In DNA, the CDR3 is TGCGCCAGCAGCTTCGGACAGGGCAATAATTCACCCCTCCACTTT. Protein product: CASSFGQGNNSPLHF.